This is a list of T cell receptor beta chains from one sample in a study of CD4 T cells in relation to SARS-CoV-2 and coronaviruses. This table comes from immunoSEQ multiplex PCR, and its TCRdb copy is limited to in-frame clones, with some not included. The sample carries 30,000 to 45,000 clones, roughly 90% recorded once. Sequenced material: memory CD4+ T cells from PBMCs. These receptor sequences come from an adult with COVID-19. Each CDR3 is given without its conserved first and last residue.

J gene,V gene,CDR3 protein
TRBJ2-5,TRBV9,ASSVFGGQETQY
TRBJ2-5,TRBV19,ASSPQGGYQETQY
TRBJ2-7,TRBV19,ASSIEYRTDYEQY
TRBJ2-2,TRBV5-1,ASSLEGFGTGELF
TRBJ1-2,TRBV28,ASSFGDRAYGYT
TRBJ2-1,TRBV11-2,ASSPLIGLAHNTQF
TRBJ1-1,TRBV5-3,ARSLCGNTEAF
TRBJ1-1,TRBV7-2,ASSSLGANTEAF
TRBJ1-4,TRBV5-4,ASSGTPGVPTNEKLF
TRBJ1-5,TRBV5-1,ASSSTPMGQGGNQPQH
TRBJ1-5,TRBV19,ASMGGRNQPQH
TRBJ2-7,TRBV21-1,ASPSEGGGIYEQY
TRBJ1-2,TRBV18,ASSPQGALNYGYT
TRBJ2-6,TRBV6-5,ASSYPGRGSVLT
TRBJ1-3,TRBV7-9,ASSPSGWPGNTIY
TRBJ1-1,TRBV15,ATSRDFGAEAF
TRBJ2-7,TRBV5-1,ASSFLGQGYEQY
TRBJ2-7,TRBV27,ASSSTGLTYEQY
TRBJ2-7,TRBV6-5,ASRSPGGTSYEQY
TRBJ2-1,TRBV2,ASSEGLAQYNEQF
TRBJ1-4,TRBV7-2,ASSLLRQGKGFREKLF
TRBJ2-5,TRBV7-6,ASSLSGTSKGETQY
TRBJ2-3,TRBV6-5,ATSLWGATDTQY
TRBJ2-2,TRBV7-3,ASSQGGQAANTGELF
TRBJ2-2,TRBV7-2,ASTPNTGELF
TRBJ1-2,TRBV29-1,SVVPRGLPGYT
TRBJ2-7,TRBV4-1,ASNREVAHRTDEQY
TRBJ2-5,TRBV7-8,ASSLEGRGRSQETQY
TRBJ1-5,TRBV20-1,SASLGRYSNQPQH
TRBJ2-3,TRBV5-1,ASSLGGTHGTDTQY
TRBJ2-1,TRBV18,ASSPGASRYEQF
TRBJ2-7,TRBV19,ASSKGTVPYEQY
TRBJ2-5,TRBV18,ASSPETGGLQETQY
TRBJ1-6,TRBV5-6,ASSAGGPPSYNSPLH
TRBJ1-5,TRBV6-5,ASKLTGRNQPQH